The source of this T cell receptor beta chain is a study of T cell changes during pregnancy in multiple sclerosis. TCRdb's copy holds only in-frame clones and misses some; the assay was immunoSEQ multiplex PCR. The table shows 45,000 to 55,000 clones, with around 90% occurring only once. In this sample, this clone turned up once. Germline trimming cut 1 base from V and 6 bases from J; bases unmatched to any gene: 7. This CDR3 comprises 15 residues. Germline CDR1 and CDR2: SEHNR and FQNEAQ (reference sequence). The sample here was peripheral blood, taken in the first trimester of pregnancy. The V gene is TRBV7-9, the J gene TRBJ2-7, with 9 bases fitting TRBD1. This TCR was recovered from a female donor in good health, enrolled as a control in a pregnancy study. CDR3 amino acids: CASSLGGDRGGEQYF. The CDR3 DNA is TGTGCCAGCAGCTTAGGGGGAGACAGGGGGGGCGAGCAGTACTTC.